The rows below give T cell receptor beta chains drawn from one sample of a study of cytomegalovirus exposure and HLA in healthy donors. The repertoire was sequenced with immunoSEQ multiplex PCR; TCRdb's copy has only in-frame clones and lacks some. Altogether some 150,000 clones are present, 79% being singletons, with the ten largest covering 6.5% to 8.5%. The sample was PBMCs. The source is a woman in her forties in good health and CMV-seropositive. Both conserved end residues are part of each CDR3. The D gene is left open where the match is weak. Size is omitted from some rows. Given values are once, few, many or a class for expanded clones.

clone_size: -; cdr3_length: 15; d_call: TRBD1; j_call: TRBJ2-1; v_call: TRBV6-4; cdr3_nt: TGTGCCAGCAGTGTCCGGGACAGAAACTACAATGAGCAGTTCTTC; cdr3_aa: CASSVRDRNYNEQFF
clone_size: -; cdr3_length: 14; d_call: -; j_call: TRBJ1-2; v_call: TRBV19; cdr3_nt: TGTGCCAGTAGCAAGACAGCGGGGGCCTATGGCTACACCTTC; cdr3_aa: CASSKTAGAYGYTF
clone_size: -; cdr3_length: 13; d_call: -; j_call: TRBJ1-6; v_call: TRBV7-3; cdr3_nt: TGTGCCAGCAGCACCCAAGGAGGGGCACCCCTCCACTTT; cdr3_aa: CASSTQGGAPLHF
clone_size: -; cdr3_length: 16; d_call: -; j_call: TRBJ1-1; v_call: TRBV2; cdr3_nt: TGTGCCAGCATCAAACTGGGGGGGGTTGGGAACACTGAAGCTTTCTTT; cdr3_aa: CASIKLGGVGNTEAFF
clone_size: -; cdr3_length: 13; d_call: -; j_call: TRBJ1-1; v_call: TRBV6-5; cdr3_nt: TGTGCCAGCAGCGTTCTCCGGGGCACTGAAGCTTTCTTT; cdr3_aa: CASSVLRGTEAFF
clone_size: -; cdr3_length: 13; d_call: -; j_call: TRBJ2-7; v_call: TRBV7-2; cdr3_nt: TGTGCCAGCAGCAGAAACCCAGGGTACGAGCAGTACTTC; cdr3_aa: CASSRNPGYEQYF
clone_size: -; cdr3_length: 15; d_call: -; j_call: TRBJ1-5; v_call: TRBV28; cdr3_nt: TGTGCCAGCAGTTTACCGTGGCAGTCCAATCAGCCCCAGCATTTT; cdr3_aa: CASSLPWQSNQPQHF
clone_size: -; cdr3_length: 15; d_call: TRBD1; j_call: TRBJ2-1; v_call: TRBV5-6; cdr3_nt: TGTGCCAGCAGCCAGGACAGGGGGCCCTTGAATGAGCAGTTCTTC; cdr3_aa: CASSQDRGPLNEQFF
clone_size: -; cdr3_length: 16; d_call: TRBD1; j_call: TRBJ2-1; v_call: TRBV12-5; cdr3_nt: TGTGCTAGTGGTTTGGCTACCCCCGGGACAGGGAATGAGCAGTTCTTC; cdr3_aa: CASGLATPGTGNEQFF
clone_size: -; cdr3_length: 13; d_call: TRBD1; j_call: TRBJ2-2; v_call: TRBV10-2; cdr3_nt: TGCGCCAGCAGTACGACAGGGACCGGGGAGCTGTTTTTT; cdr3_aa: CASSTTGTGELFF
clone_size: -; cdr3_length: 13; d_call: -; j_call: TRBJ2-7; v_call: TRBV6-5; cdr3_nt: TGTGCCAGCAGTTCGCCAGGGTACTACGAGCAGTACTTC; cdr3_aa: CASSSPGYYEQYF
clone_size: once; cdr3_length: 12; d_call: -; j_call: TRBJ1-4; v_call: TRBV28; cdr3_nt: TGTGCCAGCCACAGGGTCGGCGAAAAACTGTTTTTT; cdr3_aa: CASHRVGEKLFF
clone_size: few; cdr3_length: 11; d_call: -; j_call: TRBJ1-1; v_call: TRBV29-1; cdr3_nt: TGCAGCGTTGGGGGGGACACTGAAGCTTTCTTT; cdr3_aa: CSVGGDTEAFF
clone_size: few; cdr3_length: 15; d_call: -; j_call: TRBJ1-6; v_call: TRBV6-1; cdr3_nt: TGTGCCACCTTGGAGGGCTTTGGCTTTTCGGGCACCCTCCACTTT; cdr3_aa: CATLEGFGFSGTLHF
clone_size: -; cdr3_length: 14; d_call: -; j_call: TRBJ1-5; v_call: TRBV18; cdr3_nt: TGTGCCAGCTCACCCCCCAACCGGGATCAGCCCCAGCATTTT; cdr3_aa: CASSPPNRDQPQHF
clone_size: -; cdr3_length: 13; d_call: -; j_call: TRBJ2-7; v_call: TRBV29-1; cdr3_nt: TGCAGCGTTCGGCCTGACAGATCCTACGAGCAGTACTTC; cdr3_aa: CSVRPDRSYEQYF
clone_size: -; cdr3_length: 15; d_call: -; j_call: TRBJ2-7; v_call: TRBV30; cdr3_nt: TGTGCCTGTCAAGCTCCGGGACAAAGTCCCCCGCGAGCCGACTTC; cdr3_aa: CACQAPGQSPPRADF
clone_size: -; cdr3_length: 14; d_call: -; j_call: TRBJ1-3; v_call: TRBV6-6; cdr3_nt: TGTGCCAGCATGGACACACAGTCTGGAAACACCATATATTTT; cdr3_aa: CASMDTQSGNTIYF
clone_size: -; cdr3_length: 14; d_call: -; j_call: TRBJ1-6; v_call: TRBV30; cdr3_nt: TGTGCCTGGAAGAGGAATTCCTATAATTCACCCCTCCACTTT; cdr3_aa: CAWKRNSYNSPLHF
clone_size: -; cdr3_length: 15; d_call: -; j_call: TRBJ1-3; v_call: TRBV28; cdr3_nt: TGTGCCAGCAGTCCCCCAGGTCTCTATGGAAACACCATATATTTT; cdr3_aa: CASSPPGLYGNTIYF
clone_size: -; cdr3_length: 14; d_call: -; j_call: TRBJ2-1; v_call: TRBV2; cdr3_nt: TGTGCCAGCAGTGAAGCGGCCTCCTACAATGAGCAGTTCTTC; cdr3_aa: CASSEAASYNEQFF
clone_size: -; cdr3_length: 15; d_call: TRBD2; j_call: TRBJ2-3; v_call: TRBV27; cdr3_nt: TGTGCCAGCAGTCTCACTAGCGGGGTATGGAATACGCAGTATTTT; cdr3_aa: CASSLTSGVWNTQYF
clone_size: -; cdr3_length: 14; d_call: TRBD1; j_call: TRBJ1-2; v_call: TRBV6-5; cdr3_nt: TGTGCCAGCAGTTACGATGCAGGGGGCTATGGCTACACCTTC; cdr3_aa: CASSYDAGGYGYTF
clone_size: -; cdr3_length: 14; d_call: -; j_call: TRBJ2-1; v_call: TRBV6-6; cdr3_nt: TGTGCCAGCAGTTACCTCCGGGACACCAATGAGCAGTTCTTC; cdr3_aa: CASSYLRDTNEQFF
clone_size: few; cdr3_length: 14; d_call: -; j_call: TRBJ1-1; v_call: TRBV18; cdr3_nt: TGTGCCAGCTCACCAGGACTCTTGAACACTGAAGCTTTCTTT; cdr3_aa: CASSPGLLNTEAFF
clone_size: -; cdr3_length: 18; d_call: -; j_call: TRBJ2-1; v_call: TRBV9; cdr3_nt: TGTGCCAGCAGCGTAGCTTCCCATCGCCCCGGGTCCAACAATGAGCAGTTCTTC; cdr3_aa: CASSVASHRPGSNNEQFF
clone_size: -; cdr3_length: 13; d_call: TRBD1; j_call: TRBJ1-6; v_call: TRBV2; cdr3_nt: TGTGCCAGCAGCCGGGACAGGTACTCTCCCCTCCACTTT; cdr3_aa: CASSRDRYSPLHF